This T cell receptor beta chain originates from a study of control samples from healthy donors and cancer patients. The repertoire was sequenced with immunoSEQ multiplex PCR; TCRdb's copy has only in-frame clones and lacks some. Found here are 70,000 to 90,000 clones, less than 95% of them singletons; the top ten hold under 7.5%. V was cut by 8 bases and J by 9 bases, with 20 bases left in between. CDR3 length: 13 amino acids. Germline lookup yields CDR1 MNHEY and CDR2 SVGAGI. Sequenced material: blood. The rearrangement links TRBV6-5 to TRBJ2-7; a possible D gene is TRBD1 (6 bases). This clonotype was sampled from a woman aged 40 to 50 in good health. The CDR3 DNA is TGTGCCAGCCGGACCCTGTGGGGGCCTGTGCAGTACTTC. Translated: CASRTLWGPVQYF.